This note documents a single TCR beta chain sequence. V was pared by 3 bases and J by 1 base, with 17 bases between. Germline-derived CDR1 and CDR2 are SGHVS and FQNEAQ. This CDR3 region has 17 residues. Treatment denoted: randomized to nivolumab then ipilimumab (arm A) or the reverse (arm B). Live CD3+CD8+ CD19− CD56− cells were sorted from PBMCs. This entry belongs to a study of sequential checkpoint blockade in melanoma. The overall study: Arm A got nivolumab then ipilimumab; arm B the reverse, 1:1.

Only in-frame clones appear in the TCRdb table, and some are missing; sequencing was by immunoSEQ multiplex PCR. The sample carries about 5,700 clones, about 90% recorded once. The rearrangement joins TRBV7-8 to TRBJ2-3; TRBD2 is a possible D gene (6 bases). This receptor was obtained from a human donor with melanoma. Source: CD8+ T cells sorted from blood (inferred from file names), taken from a patient given nivolumab and ipilimumab in sequence. The CDR3 region has the DNA TGTGCCAGCAGCTTGGGCGGGGCCCTATCTGGCACAGATACGCAGTATTTT. Translating it yields CASSLGGALSGTDTQYF.